The clone carrying this T cell receptor beta chain was seen a handful of times. Its antigen remains unknown. These data come from a study of cytomegalovirus exposure and HLA in healthy donors. Broader study findings: Listed as cytomegalovirus-associated were over 150 TCR beta chains.

Germline V gene lookup returns CDR1 LNHDA and CDR2 SQIVND (reference sequence). The germline V and J ends were trimmed by 9 bases and 5 bases, with 16 bases remaining between them. The CDR3 consists of 13 residues. Sequencing was performed with immunoSEQ multiplex PCR; in TCRdb, only in-frame clones are kept and a portion is missing. Counted here are under 250,000 clones, roughly 85% occurring once; the ten biggest clones make up roughly 5.5%. The source is a woman between 18 and 30 years old in good health and CMV-seronegative. Source material: PBMCs. The chain combines TRBV19 with TRBJ1-2; D is undetermined. Here the CDR3 DNA reads TGTGCCAGCCTAGACAACTCAATATATGGCTACACCTTC. Protein: CASLDNSIYGYTF.